This T cell receptor beta chain was found in a study of CD8 T cells in ankylosing spondylitis. CDR1 MNHEY and CDR2 SMNVEV come from the germline V gene (reference sequence). V was pared by 2 bases and J by 9 bases, with 13 bases between. The CDR3 has 13 residues. TCRdb redid the calling of the 5' RACE reads with MiXCR, one entry per CDR3 protein. The repertoire has 150,000 to 200,000 distinct CDR3 sequences, around 8.9% of them found once; the top ten carry over 12%. The origin of this receptor is a female donor with ankylosing spondylitis or in good health (not recorded which). V gene TRBV27 combines with J gene TRBJ1-2; a possible D gene is TRBD1 (5 bases). The sample was blood, either unsorted or a sorted T cell fraction (not recorded which). The CDR3 region has the DNA TGTGCCAGCAGTTTAGGGCAGGGTAATCGCTACACCTTC. Protein sequence: CASSLGQGNRYTF.